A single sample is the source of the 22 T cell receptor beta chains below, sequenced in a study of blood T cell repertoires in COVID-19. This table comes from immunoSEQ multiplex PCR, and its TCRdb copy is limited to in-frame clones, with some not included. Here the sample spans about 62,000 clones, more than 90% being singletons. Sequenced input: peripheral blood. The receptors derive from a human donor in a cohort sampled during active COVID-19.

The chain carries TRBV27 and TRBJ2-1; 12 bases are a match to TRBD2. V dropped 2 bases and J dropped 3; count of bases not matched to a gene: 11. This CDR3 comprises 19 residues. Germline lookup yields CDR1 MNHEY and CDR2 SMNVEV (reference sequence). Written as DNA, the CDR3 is TGTGCCAGCAGTTTAGGGGGACTAGCGGGCTCCCATGGCTACAATGAGCAGTTCTTC. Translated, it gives CASSLGGLAGSHGYNEQFF.

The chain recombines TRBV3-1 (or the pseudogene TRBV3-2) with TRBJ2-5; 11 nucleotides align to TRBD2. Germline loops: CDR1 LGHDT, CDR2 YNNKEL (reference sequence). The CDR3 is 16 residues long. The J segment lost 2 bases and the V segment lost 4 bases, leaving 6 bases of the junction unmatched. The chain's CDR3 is CASSPLAGGPQETQYF. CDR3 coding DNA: TGTGCCAGCAGCCCCTTAGCGGGAGGGCCGCAAGAGACCCAGTACTTC.

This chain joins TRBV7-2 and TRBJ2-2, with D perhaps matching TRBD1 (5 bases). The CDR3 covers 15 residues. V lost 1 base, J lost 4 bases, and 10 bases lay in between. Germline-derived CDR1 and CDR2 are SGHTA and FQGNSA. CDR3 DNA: TGTGCCAGCAGCTTAGTCACAGGAGCCACCGGGGAGCTGTTTTTT. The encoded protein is CASSLVTGATGELFF.

The DNA for the CDR3 is TGTGCCATCAGTGAGGCCCAGGGATTCGGCGGCTACACCTTC. Residues: CAISEAQGFGGYTF. The gene calls are TRBV10-3 and TRBJ1-2, with D tentatively TRBD1 (5 bases). Deletions cut 2 bases from V and 8 bases from J, with 15 bases between. The CDR3 contains 14 residues. CDR1 ENHRY and CDR2 SYGVKD come from the germline V gene.

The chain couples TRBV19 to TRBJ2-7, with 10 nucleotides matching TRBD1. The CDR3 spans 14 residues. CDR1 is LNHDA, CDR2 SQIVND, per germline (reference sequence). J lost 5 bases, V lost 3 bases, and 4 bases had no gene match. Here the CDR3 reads CASSIKDRGHEQYF. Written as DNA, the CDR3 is TGTGCCAGTAGTATTAAAGACAGGGGGCACGAGCAGTACTTC. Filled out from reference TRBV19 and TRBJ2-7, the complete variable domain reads DGGITQSPKYLFRKEGQNVTLSCEQNLNHDAMYWYRQDPGQGLRLIYYSQIVNDFQKGDIAEGYSVSREKKESFPLTVTSAQKNPTAFYLCASSIKDRGHEQYFGPGTRLTVT.

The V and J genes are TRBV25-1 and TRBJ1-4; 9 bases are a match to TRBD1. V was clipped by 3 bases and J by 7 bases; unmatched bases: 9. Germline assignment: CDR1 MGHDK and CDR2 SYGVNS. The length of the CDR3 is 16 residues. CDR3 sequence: CASSDPLDRGGEKLFF. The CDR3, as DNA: TGTGCCAGCAGTGACCCCTTGGACAGGGGAGGTGAAAAACTGTTTTTT.

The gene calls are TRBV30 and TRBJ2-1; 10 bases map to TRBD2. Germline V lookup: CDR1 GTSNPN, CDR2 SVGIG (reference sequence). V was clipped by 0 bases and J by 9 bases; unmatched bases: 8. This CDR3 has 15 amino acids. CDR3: CAWSVGLAGEGEQFF. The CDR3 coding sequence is TGTGCCTGGAGTGTTGGTCTAGCGGGAGAGGGTGAGCAGTTCTTC. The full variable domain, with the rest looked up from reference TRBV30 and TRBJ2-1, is SQTIHQWPATLVQPVGSPLSLECTVEGTSNPNLYWYRQAAGRGLQLLFYSVGIGQISSEVPQNLSASRPQDRQFILSSKKLLLSDSGFYLCAWSVGLAGEGEQFFGPGTRLTVL.

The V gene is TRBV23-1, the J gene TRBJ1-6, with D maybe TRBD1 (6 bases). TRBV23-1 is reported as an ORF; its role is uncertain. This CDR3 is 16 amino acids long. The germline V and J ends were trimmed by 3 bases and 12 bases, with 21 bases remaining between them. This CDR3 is CASSHSRGAMGRPLHF. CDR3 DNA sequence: TGCGCCAGCAGTCATTCGCGGGGGGCGATGGGGAGACCCCTCCACTTT.

CDR3 region: CASSSRGDIQYF. In DNA form, the CDR3 reads TGTGCCAGTAGTAGCCGGGGGGACATTCAGTACTTC. The chain couples TRBV19 to TRBJ2-4; 7 bases map to TRBD2. This CDR3 contains 12 residues. Germline CDR1 is LNHDA and CDR2 is SQIVND (reference sequence). The ends lost 4 bases at V and 8 bases at J; junction bases unmatched: 2.

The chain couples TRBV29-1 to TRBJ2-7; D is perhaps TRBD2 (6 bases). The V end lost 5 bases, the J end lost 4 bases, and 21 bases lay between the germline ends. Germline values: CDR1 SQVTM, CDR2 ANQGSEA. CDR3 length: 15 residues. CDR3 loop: CSVLIRGTSDYEQYF. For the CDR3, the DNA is TGCAGCGTTCTGATTCGGGGGACGTCGGATTACGAGCAGTACTTC.

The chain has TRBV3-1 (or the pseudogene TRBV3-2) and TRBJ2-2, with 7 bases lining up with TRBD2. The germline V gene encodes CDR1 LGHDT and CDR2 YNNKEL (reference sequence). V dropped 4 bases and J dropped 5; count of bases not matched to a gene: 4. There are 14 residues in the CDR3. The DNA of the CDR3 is TGTGCCAGCAGCCTAACGCGGGGGACCGGGGAGCTGTTTTTT. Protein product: CASSLTRGTGELFF.

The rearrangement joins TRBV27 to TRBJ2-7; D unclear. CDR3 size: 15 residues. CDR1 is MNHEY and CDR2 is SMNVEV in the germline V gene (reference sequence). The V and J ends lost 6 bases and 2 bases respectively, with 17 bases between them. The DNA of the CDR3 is TGTGCCAGCAGGCTGACCTCGACGGGTACCTACGAGCAGTACTTC. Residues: CASRLTSTGTYEQYF.

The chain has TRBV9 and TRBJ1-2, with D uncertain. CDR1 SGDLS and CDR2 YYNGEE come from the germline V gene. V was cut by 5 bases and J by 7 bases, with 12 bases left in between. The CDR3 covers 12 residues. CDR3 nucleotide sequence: TGTGCCAGCAGTCTCGGGAGGCTTGGCTACACCTTC. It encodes CASSLGRLGYTF.

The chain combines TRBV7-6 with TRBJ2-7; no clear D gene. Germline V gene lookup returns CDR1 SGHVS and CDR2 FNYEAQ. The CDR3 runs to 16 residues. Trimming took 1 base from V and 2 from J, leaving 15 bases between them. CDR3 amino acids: CASSLEVSGSTYEQYF. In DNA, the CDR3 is TGTGCCAGCAGCTTAGAGGTTTCCGGGTCAACCTACGAGCAGTACTTC.

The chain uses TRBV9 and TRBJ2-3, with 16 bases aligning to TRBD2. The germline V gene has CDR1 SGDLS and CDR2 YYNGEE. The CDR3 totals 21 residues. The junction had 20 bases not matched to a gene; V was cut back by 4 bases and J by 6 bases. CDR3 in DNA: TGTGCCAGCAGCCCCCGCCCCGGACAGCCGGGACTAGCGGGAGGGCAGGATACGCAGTATTTT. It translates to CASSPRPGQPGLAGGQDTQYF.

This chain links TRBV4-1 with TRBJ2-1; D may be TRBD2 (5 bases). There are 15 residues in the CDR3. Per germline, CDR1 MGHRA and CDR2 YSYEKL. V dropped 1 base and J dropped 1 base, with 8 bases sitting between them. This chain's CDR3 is CASSQVSGSYNEQFF. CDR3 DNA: TGCGCCAGCAGCCAAGTCAGCGGTTCCTACAATGAGCAGTTCTTC.

CDR3 coding DNA: TGTGCCAGCAGTAGAACTAGCGGCCCCTACAATGAGCAGTTCTTC. Translated: CASSRTSGPYNEQFF. The J gene is TRBJ2-1, the V gene TRBV25-1; TRBD2 aligns across 8 bases. This CDR3 contains 15 residues. The V gene's germline CDR1 is MGHDK and CDR2 SYGVNS. V shed 5 bases and J 2 bases; nucleotides not matched to a gene: 5. Full variable domain (outside the CDR3, taken from reference TRBV25-1 and TRBJ2-1): EADIYQTPRYLVIGTGKKITLECSQTMGHDKMYWYQQDPGMELHLIHYSYGVNSTEKGDLSSESTVSRIRTEHFPLTLESARPSHTSQYLCASSRTSGPYNEQFFGPGTRLTVL.

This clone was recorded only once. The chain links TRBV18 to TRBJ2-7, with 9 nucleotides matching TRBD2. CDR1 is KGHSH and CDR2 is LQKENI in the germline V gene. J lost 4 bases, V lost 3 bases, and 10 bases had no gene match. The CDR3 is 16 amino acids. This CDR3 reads CASSPLFSGSLYEQYF. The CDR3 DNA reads TGTGCCAGCTCACCCCTATTTAGCGGGAGTCTGTACGAGCAGTACTTC. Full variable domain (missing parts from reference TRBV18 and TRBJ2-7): NAGVMQNPRHLVRRRGQEARLRCSPMKGHSHVYWYRQLPEEGLKFMVYLQKENIIDESGMPKERFSAEFPKEGPSILRIQQVVRGDSAAYFCASSPLFSGSLYEQYFGPGTRLTVT.

CDR3 residues: CASSPGWTSVTDTQYF. CDR3 bases: TGTGCCAGCAGCCCAGGGTGGACTAGCGTCACAGATACGCAGTATTTT. The rearrangement links TRBV7-2 to TRBJ2-3, with TRBD2 matching 9 bases. The ends lost 5 bases at V and 2 bases at J; junction bases unmatched: 8. The CDR3 consists of 16 residues. CDR1 and CDR2 from the germline V gene are SGHTA and FQGNSA.

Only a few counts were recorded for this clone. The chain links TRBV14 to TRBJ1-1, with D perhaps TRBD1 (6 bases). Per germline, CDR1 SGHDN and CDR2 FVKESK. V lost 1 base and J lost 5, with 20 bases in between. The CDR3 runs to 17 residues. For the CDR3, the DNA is TGTGCCAGCAGCCAAGTTGGGGGCGTTCTCGTCGATACTGAAGCTTTCTTT. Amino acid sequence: CASSQVGGVLVDTEAFF.

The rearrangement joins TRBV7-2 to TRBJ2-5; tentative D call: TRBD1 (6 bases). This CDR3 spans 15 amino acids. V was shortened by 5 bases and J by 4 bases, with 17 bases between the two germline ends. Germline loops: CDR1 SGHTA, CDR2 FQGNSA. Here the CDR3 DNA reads TGTGCCAGCAGCCTACCACAGGGAAATGGAGAGACCCAGTACTTC. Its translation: CASSLPQGNGETQYF.

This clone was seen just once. The CDR3 coding sequence is TGTGCCAGCAGCTTAACCCGGGACAGGGGGCTCCCTAATGAAAAACTGTTTTTT. This encodes CASSLTRDRGLPNEKLFF. The chain is built from TRBV28 and TRBJ1-4, with 12 nucleotides matching TRBD1. CDR3 length: 18 amino acids. V lost 6 bases and J lost 3; bases outside the gene matches: 11. Per the germline V gene, CDR1 is MDHEN and CDR2 is SYDVKM. Complete variable domain (other parts from reference TRBV28 and TRBJ1-4): DVKVTQSSRYLVKRTGEKVFLECVQDMDHENMFWYRQDPGLGLRLIYFSYDVKMKEKGDIPEGYSVSREKKERFSLILESASTNQTSMYLCASSLTRDRGLPNEKLFFGSGTQLSVL.